This T cell receptor (beta chain) was sequenced for a study of blood T cell repertoires in COVID-19. Whole-study context: Sites across the United States, Italy and Spain contributed samples from acute and convalescent COVID-19. T cells, B-cell-depleted T cells, or PBMCs provided the cDNA or gDNA that served as material.

The CDR3 contains 16 residues. Trimming took 2 bases from V and 7 from J; bases not matched to a gene: 13. Germline loops: CDR1 MNHNY, CDR2 SVGAGI (reference sequence). Original processing notes: Amplification of reference gene primers provided the estimated nucleated cell counts. Assay used: immunoSEQ multiplex PCR; TCRdb lists only in-frame clones, some missing. From that table come the V and J calls and clone size; the DNA was used to work out D and trimming. The sample holds roughly 250,000 clones, over 75% seen once. This clone was detected only a few times. The chain links TRBV6-6 to TRBJ1-2; TRBD1 agrees at 7 bases. Sequencing was carried out using peripheral blood. The source of this sequence is a human donor in a cohort sampled during active COVID-19. The CDR3 DNA sequence: TGTGCCAGCAGTTACGGGACAGTCAACTCCCGAGGTGGCTACACCTTC. Translating it yields CASSYGTVNSRGGYTF.